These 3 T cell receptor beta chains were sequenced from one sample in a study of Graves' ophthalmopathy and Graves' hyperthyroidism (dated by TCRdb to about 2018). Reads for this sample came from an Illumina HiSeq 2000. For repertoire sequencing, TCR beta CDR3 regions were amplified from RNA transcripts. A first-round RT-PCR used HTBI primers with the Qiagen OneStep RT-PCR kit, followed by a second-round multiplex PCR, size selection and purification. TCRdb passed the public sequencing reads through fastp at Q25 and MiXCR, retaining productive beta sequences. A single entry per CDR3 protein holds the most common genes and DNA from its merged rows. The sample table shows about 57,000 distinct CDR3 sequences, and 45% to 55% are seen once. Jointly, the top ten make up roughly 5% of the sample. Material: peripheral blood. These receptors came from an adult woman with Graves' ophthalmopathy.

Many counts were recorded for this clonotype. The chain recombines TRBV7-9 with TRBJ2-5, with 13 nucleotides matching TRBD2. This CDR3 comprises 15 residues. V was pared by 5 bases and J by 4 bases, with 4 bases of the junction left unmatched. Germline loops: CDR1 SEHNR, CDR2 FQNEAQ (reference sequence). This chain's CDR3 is CASSATSGGGETQYF. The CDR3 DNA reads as TGTGCCAGCAGCGCCACTAGCGGGGGGGGAGAGACCCAGTACTTC. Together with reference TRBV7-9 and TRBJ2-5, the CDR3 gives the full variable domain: DTGVSQNPRHKITKRGQNVTFRCDPISEHNRLYWYRQTLGQGPEFLTYFQNEAQLEKSRLLSDRFSAERPKGSFSTLEIQRTEQGDSAMYLCASSATSGGGETQYFGPGTRLLVL.

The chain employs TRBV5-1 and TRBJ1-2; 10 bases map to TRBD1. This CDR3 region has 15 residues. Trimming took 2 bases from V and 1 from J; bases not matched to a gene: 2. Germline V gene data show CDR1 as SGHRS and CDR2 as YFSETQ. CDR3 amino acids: CASSFRTGGNYGYTF. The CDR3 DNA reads TGCGCCAGCAGCTTCAGGACAGGGGGTAACTATGGCTACACCTTC.

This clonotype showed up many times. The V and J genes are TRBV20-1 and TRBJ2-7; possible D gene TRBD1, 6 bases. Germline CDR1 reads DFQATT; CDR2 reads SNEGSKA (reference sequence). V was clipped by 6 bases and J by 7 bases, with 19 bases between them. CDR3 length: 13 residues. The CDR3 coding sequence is TGCAGTGCGCATAACAGGGCCCAGGGGGAGCAGTACTTC. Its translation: CSAHNRAQGEQYF.